The T cell receptor beta chain described here comes from a study of human T cells and chemical hapten exposure. This clonotype was picked up many times. Described time point: patch test 1, 2 weeks after DPC sensitization. Treatment given: therapeutic diphenylcyclopropenone sensitization with weekly scalp DPC. TCRdb analysed the RACE reads with MiXCR anew, one entry per CDR3 protein. The table includes under 450,000 distinct CDR3 sequences, 4% to 5.5% detected once. The receptor's source is a woman aged 45-59 years with alopecia areata. Some clones in this sample may be carry-over from other donors' samples. Material: whole blood, obtained in connection with sensitization to the hapten diphenylcyclopropenone (DPC).

The CDR3 loop is CASGMGPPGNEQFF. Here the CDR3 DNA reads TGTGCCAGCGGGATGGGCCCTCCGGGCAATGAGCAGTTCTTC. V and J are TRBV9 and TRBJ2-1; D is unclear. V was pared by 7 bases and J by 6 bases, with 17 bases between. The germline gives CDR1 SGDLS, CDR2 YYNGEE. The CDR3 contains 14 residues.